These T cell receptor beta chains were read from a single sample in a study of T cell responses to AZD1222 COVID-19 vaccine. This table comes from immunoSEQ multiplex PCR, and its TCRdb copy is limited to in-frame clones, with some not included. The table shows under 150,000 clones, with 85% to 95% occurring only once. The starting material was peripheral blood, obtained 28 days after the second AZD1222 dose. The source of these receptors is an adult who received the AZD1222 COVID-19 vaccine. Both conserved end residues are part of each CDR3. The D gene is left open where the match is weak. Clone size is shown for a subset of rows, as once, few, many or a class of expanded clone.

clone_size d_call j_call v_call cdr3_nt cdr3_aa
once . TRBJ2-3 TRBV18 TGTGCCAGCTCACTTCAGGCGCGTCCAAATACGCAGTATTTT CASSLQARPNTQYF
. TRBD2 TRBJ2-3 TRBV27 TGTGCCAGCAGTTTATCGGGGACTAGCTCCTCGGCCCCAGATACGCAGTATTTT CASSLSGTSSSAPDTQYF
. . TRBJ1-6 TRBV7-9 TGTGCCAGCAGCTTTTCCCGTTCACCCCTCCACTTT CASSFSRSPLHF
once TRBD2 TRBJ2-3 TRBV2 TGTGCCAGCAGTGGTGGCGAGACGGGGGGAGATACGCAGTATTTT CASSGGETGGDTQYF
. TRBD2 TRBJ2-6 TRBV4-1 TGCGCCAGCAGCAACAGACTAGCGGGGATCTCTGGGGCCAACGTCCTGACTTTC CASSNRLAGISGANVLTF
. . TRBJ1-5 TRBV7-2 TGTGCCAGCGGTATTATCAATCAGCCCCAGCATTTT CASGIINQPQHF
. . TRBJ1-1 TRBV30 TGTGCCTGGAGTACCCGCTACGTGAGGGTGGGCACTGAAGCTTTCTTT CAWSTRYVRVGTEAFF
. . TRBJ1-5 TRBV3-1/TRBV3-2 TGTGCCAGCAGCCAGGGACGGAGTAGCAATCAGCCCCAGCATTTT CASSQGRSSNQPQHF
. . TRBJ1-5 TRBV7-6 TGTGCCAGCAGCTTAGAGGGTCGTCAGCCCCAGCATTTT CASSLEGRQPQHF
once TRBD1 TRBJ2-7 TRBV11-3 TGTGCCAGCAGCTTAGGGACAGGGGGCGAGCAGTACTTC CASSLGTGGEQYF
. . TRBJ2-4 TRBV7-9 TGTGCCAGCAGCCTTCCGGGAAACATTCAGTACTTC CASSLPGNIQYF
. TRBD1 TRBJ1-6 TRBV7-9 TGTGCCAGCAGCTTAGCTAGGGGGCATAATTCACCCCTCCACTTT CASSLARGHNSPLHF
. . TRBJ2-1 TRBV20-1 TGCAGTGCTAGTATTCCTGGGAGGACCAATGAGCAGTTCTTC CSASIPGRTNEQFF
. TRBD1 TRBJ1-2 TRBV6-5 TGTGCCAGCAGTTACGGGAGCCAGGGGGCGCCTGGCTACACCTTC CASSYGSQGAPGYTF
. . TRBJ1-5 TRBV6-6 TGTGCCAGCACGATTAGGGCGACTGGGTACAATCAGCCCCAGCATTTT CASTIRATGYNQPQHF
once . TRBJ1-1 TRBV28 TGTGCCAGCAGTTACCCGGTGAACACTGAAGCTTTCTTT CASSYPVNTEAFF
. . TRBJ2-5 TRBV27 TGTGCCAGCAGTAGCGTAAACCAAGAGACCCAGTACTTC CASSSVNQETQYF
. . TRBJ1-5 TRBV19 TGTGCCAGTAGCCGCCGTCCCGGGACGCCTTATAGCAATCGGCCCCAGCATTTT CASSRRPGTPYSNRPQHF
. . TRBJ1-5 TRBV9 TGTGCCAGCAGCGAGATTGGGGGGGATCAGCCCCAGCATTTT CASSEIGGDQPQHF
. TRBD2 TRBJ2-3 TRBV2 TGTGCCAGCGGGACTAGCGGGAGAAATACGCAGTATTTT CASGTSGRNTQYF
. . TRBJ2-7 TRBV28 TGTGCCAGCAGTTTAGCTTTTCGGGGGCGGTACGAGCAGTACTTC CASSLAFRGRYEQYF
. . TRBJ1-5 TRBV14 TGTGCCAGCCTCACCGAAGGGGGAGGCAATCAGCCCCAGCATTTT CASLTEGGGNQPQHF
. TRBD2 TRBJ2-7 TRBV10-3 TGTGCCATCAGTGAGACTAGCGGTGCCTACGAGCAGTACTTC CAISETSGAYEQYF
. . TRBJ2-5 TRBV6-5 TGTGCCAGCAGTTACTCGTTAGTAGAGACCCAGTACTTC CASSYSLVETQYF